The sequence of this T cell receptor (beta chain) was determined in a study of shared clonotypes between healthy human individuals. On the study more broadly: A donor's plate count was three for CD4 naive and three for CD4 memory; CD8 naive had two and CD8 memory one.

CDR3 length equals 14 residues. The V gene's germline CDR1 is SNHLY and CDR2 FYNNEI. V lost 7 bases, J lost 1 base, and 11 bases lay in between. This clone was counted at least ten times. Genomic DNA per cell subset filled all wells of several immunoSEQ plates. Clones were sequenced by immunoSEQ multiplex PCR, and TCRdb holds only the in-frame ones, with some missing. Of over a million clones in the sample, approximately 78% were seen once. The receptor's source is a man between 18 and 29 years old in good health. Some clones in this sample may be carry-over from other donors' samples. The gene calls are TRBV2 and TRBJ1-5; D perhaps matches TRBD1 (6 bases). Sample: memory CD4+ T cells from PBMCs. The subset: CD45RA-negative fraction. CDR3 coding DNA: TGTGCCAGCACCCGGACAGACAGCAATCAGCCCCAGCATTTT. Translated, it gives CASTRTDSNQPQHF. Supplemented by reference TRBV2 and TRBJ1-5, the full variable domain reads EPEVTQTPSHQVTQMGQEVILRCVPISNHLYFYWYRQILGQKVEFLVSFYNNEISEKSEIFDDQFSVERPDGSNFTLKIRSTKLEDSAMYFCASTRTDSNQPQHFGDGTRLSIL.